This is a list of T cell receptor beta chains from one sample in a study of beta chain features in type 1 diabetes. The repertoire was sequenced with immunoSEQ multiplex PCR; TCRdb's copy has only in-frame clones and lacks some. The sample shows roughly 350,000 clones, approximately 11% of them seen only once. The sample taken for sequencing was naive CD4+ T cells from blood. The receptor set was obtained from a woman in her thirties in good health. Both conserved end residues are part of each CDR3. The D gene is left open where the match is weak. Clone size is not always given. Where it is, it says once, few, many or a class for expanded clones.

CDR3 DNA: TGTGCCAGCACTAAGACAGGGGCCCACGAGCAGTACTTC
CDR3 protein: CASTKTGAHEQYF
clone size: few
D gene: TRBD1
V gene: TRBV6-6
J gene: TRBJ2-7

CDR3 DNA: TGTGCCAGCAGCTCCGGAACCTCAGGGACCGGGGAGCTGTTTTTT
CDR3 protein: CASSSGTSGTGELFF
clone size: few
D gene: NA
V gene: TRBV6-5
J gene: TRBJ2-2

CDR3 DNA: TGTGCCAGCAGCGTACAGATAGGGGGGCTAGCGGGAAACACAGATACGCAGTATTTT
CDR3 protein: CASSVQIGGLAGNTDTQYF
clone size: NA
D gene: TRBD2
V gene: TRBV9
J gene: TRBJ2-3

CDR3 DNA: TGTGCCACCAGCAGAGACGATTTTCGGGGATCAGGTCAGCCCCAGCATTTT
CDR3 protein: CATSRDDFRGSGQPQHF
clone size: NA
D gene: NA
V gene: TRBV15
J gene: TRBJ1-5

CDR3 DNA: TGTGCCAGCAGCGTAGGCGAAGGGGGCGCGGGACGGACCTACAATGAGCAGTTCTTC
CDR3 protein: CASSVGEGGAGRTYNEQFF
clone size: few
D gene: NA
V gene: TRBV9
J gene: TRBJ2-1

CDR3 DNA: TGTGCCTGGAGCGATGGACTGTTAGCCAAAAACATTCAGTACTTC
CDR3 protein: CAWSDGLLAKNIQYF
clone size: NA
D gene: NA
V gene: TRBV30
J gene: TRBJ2-4

CDR3 DNA: TGTGCCAGCAGCTCTTCTAGCGGGTTTGCCCCCTACGAGCAGTACTTC
CDR3 protein: CASSSSSGFAPYEQYF
clone size: NA
D gene: TRBD2
V gene: TRBV7-6
J gene: TRBJ2-7

CDR3 DNA: TGTGCCAGCAGTTTATCATTCCGGGACAGGGACACCGGGGAGCTGTTTTTT
CDR3 protein: CASSLSFRDRDTGELFF
clone size: NA
D gene: TRBD1
V gene: TRBV27
J gene: TRBJ2-2

CDR3 DNA: TGTGCCAGCAGCTTAGAGACAGGGTCCAACAATGAGCAGTTCTTC
CDR3 protein: CASSLETGSNNEQFF
clone size: NA
D gene: TRBD1
V gene: TRBV5-4
J gene: TRBJ2-1

CDR3 DNA: TGTGCCAGCAGCTTCATCGGGAACACGAACACTGAAGCTTTCTTT
CDR3 protein: CASSFIGNTNTEAFF
clone size: few
D gene: NA
V gene: TRBV7-2
J gene: TRBJ1-1

CDR3 DNA: TGTGCCAGCAGCCAGGACAGAGGGGAGACCCAGTACTTC
CDR3 protein: CASSQDRGETQYF
clone size: NA
D gene: NA
V gene: TRBV14
J gene: TRBJ2-5

CDR3 DNA: TGCAGTGCTAGAGTCTTACCCCCGGGGTACTTC
CDR3 protein: CSARVLPPGYF
clone size: few
D gene: NA
V gene: TRBV20-1
J gene: TRBJ2-5

CDR3 DNA: TGTGCCTGGAGTGTGAGTCGGGTAACAGGGGGCAAGCAGTTCTTC
CDR3 protein: CAWSVSRVTGGKQFF
clone size: few
D gene: TRBD1
V gene: TRBV30
J gene: TRBJ2-1

CDR3 DNA: TGTGCCATCAGTAGAGGGGAGGACGTAAAAAACATTCAGTACTTC
CDR3 protein: CAISRGEDVKNIQYF
clone size: NA
D gene: NA
V gene: TRBV10-3
J gene: TRBJ2-4

CDR3 DNA: TGCGCCAGCAGCCAAGGGGCTAGCGGGGATAATGAGCAGTTCTTC
CDR3 protein: CASSQGASGDNEQFF
clone size: few
D gene: TRBD2
V gene: TRBV4-1
J gene: TRBJ2-1

CDR3 DNA: TGTGCCAGCAGTTTATCAGTGGAGGCTTTCTTT
CDR3 protein: CASSLSVEAFF
clone size: once
D gene: NA
V gene: TRBV28
J gene: TRBJ1-1

CDR3 DNA: TGCGCCAGCAGCTTGGCTACTAGCGGGTACAATGAGCAGTTCTTC
CDR3 protein: CASSLATSGYNEQFF
clone size: NA
D gene: TRBD2
V gene: TRBV5-1
J gene: TRBJ2-1

CDR3 DNA: TGTGCCAGCAGTTTGATCGGACAGGGTATCGAGGATACGCAGTATTTT
CDR3 protein: CASSLIGQGIEDTQYF
clone size: few
D gene: TRBD1
V gene: TRBV27
J gene: TRBJ2-3

CDR3 DNA: TGTGCCAGCAGCTTGCGGAGGGCCTACGAGCAGTACTTC
CDR3 protein: CASSLRRAYEQYF
clone size: few
D gene: NA
V gene: TRBV5-6
J gene: TRBJ2-7

CDR3 DNA: TGTGCCAGCAGCAAAGTGTGGGACAGTTATGGCTACACCTTC
CDR3 protein: CASSKVWDSYGYTF
clone size: NA
D gene: NA
V gene: TRBV21-1
J gene: TRBJ1-2

CDR3 DNA: TGCGCCAGCAGCCAGCGTGGACAGGGCTACACCTTC
CDR3 protein: CASSQRGQGYTF
clone size: NA
D gene: NA
V gene: TRBV5-1
J gene: TRBJ1-2

CDR3 DNA: TGTGCCAGCTCACCGGACAGGGACTATGGCTACACCTTC
CDR3 protein: CASSPDRDYGYTF
clone size: few
D gene: TRBD1
V gene: TRBV18
J gene: TRBJ1-2

CDR3 DNA: TGTGCCAGCAGTGGGGGGGGCCTTACCCTCTATGGCTACACCTTC
CDR3 protein: CASSGGGLTLYGYTF
clone size: few
D gene: NA
V gene: TRBV7-9
J gene: TRBJ1-2

CDR3 DNA: TGTGCCAGTAGGATTGGCGGGAGGAAAGAGACCCAGTACTTC
CDR3 protein: CASRIGGRKETQYF
clone size: few
D gene: TRBD2
V gene: TRBV19
J gene: TRBJ2-5

CDR3 DNA: TGTGCCAGCCGACCAGGGGGCACCGGGGAGCTGTTTTTT
CDR3 protein: CASRPGGTGELFF
clone size: NA
D gene: TRBD1
V gene: TRBV28
J gene: TRBJ2-2

CDR3 DNA: TGTGCCAGCAGTCTAGCGGGAGGACCCTACGAGCAGTACTTC
CDR3 protein: CASSLAGGPYEQYF
clone size: few
D gene: TRBD2
V gene: TRBV7-9
J gene: TRBJ2-7

CDR3 DNA: TGTGCCTGGAGTGTACGAGGCCAAACGGGGTATTTT
CDR3 protein: CAWSVRGQTGYF
clone size: few
D gene: NA
V gene: TRBV30
J gene: TRBJ2-3

CDR3 DNA: TGTGCCAGCAGCCAACCCAGCGGGAACCGGGAGACCCAGTACTTC
CDR3 protein: CASSQPSGNRETQYF
clone size: few
D gene: TRBD2
V gene: TRBV4-2
J gene: TRBJ2-5

CDR3 DNA: TGTGCTAGCAGCCGGGGACTAGCGTCATCCGAGCAGTTCTTC
CDR3 protein: CASSRGLASSEQFF
clone size: few
D gene: TRBD2
V gene: TRBV7-7
J gene: TRBJ2-1

CDR3 DNA: TGTGCCACCAGCACCGTCGGGGGGGGCCCCTACGAGCAGTACTTC
CDR3 protein: CATSTVGGGPYEQYF
clone size: NA
D gene: TRBD2
V gene: TRBV15
J gene: TRBJ2-7

CDR3 DNA: TGTGCCAGCAGCGTAGCGCAGGGCAACTATGGCTACACCTTC
CDR3 protein: CASSVAQGNYGYTF
clone size: NA
D gene: NA
V gene: TRBV9
J gene: TRBJ1-2

CDR3 DNA: TGTGCCAGTAAGGGACACCAGAACACTGAAGCTTTCTTT
CDR3 protein: CASKGHQNTEAFF
clone size: NA
D gene: NA
V gene: TRBV19
J gene: TRBJ1-1

CDR3 DNA: TGTGCCAGCAGCTTAGCGGCAGGGGGCTACAATGAGCAGTTCTTC
CDR3 protein: CASSLAAGGYNEQFF
clone size: few
D gene: TRBD1
V gene: TRBV7-9
J gene: TRBJ2-1

CDR3 DNA: TGTGCCAGCAGTTTCCCCGATAGGGGGAACACTGAAGCTTTCTTT
CDR3 protein: CASSFPDRGNTEAFF
clone size: few
D gene: NA
V gene: TRBV28
J gene: TRBJ1-1

CDR3 DNA: TGTGCCAGCAGGGGAGAAGAATACTATGGCTACACCTTC
CDR3 protein: CASRGEEYYGYTF
clone size: few
D gene: NA
V gene: TRBV28
J gene: TRBJ1-2